This T cell receptor beta chain was found in a study of blood T cell repertoires in COVID-19. In its sample, this clone was seen a few times. Germline V lookup: CDR1 MDHEN, CDR2 SYDVKM. This CDR3 comprises 16 residues. The ends were cut back, 4 bases at V and 2 bases at J, with 15 bases in the middle. Profiling relied on immunoSEQ multiplex PCR, and the TCRdb table lists in-frame clones only, not all of them. The table lists over 70,000 clones, around 83% of them singletons, with approximately 7% in the top ten. Sequenced input: peripheral blood. J is TRBJ2-1 and V is TRBV28; a weak D match, TRBD1 (8 bases). The source is a man aged 25-40 years with COVID-19, enrolled during active disease. The DNA for the CDR3 is TGTGCCAGCAGTTCAACAGGGGGGAGGGCCTACAATGAGCAGTTCTTC. This gives the protein CASSSTGGRAYNEQFF. The complete variable domain, with remaining parts taken from reference TRBV28 and TRBJ2-1, reads DVKVTQSSRYLVKRTGEKVFLECVQDMDHENMFWYRQDPGLGLRLIYFSYDVKMKEKGDIPEGYSVSREKKERFSLILESASTNQTSMYLCASSSTGGRAYNEQFFGPGTRLTVL.